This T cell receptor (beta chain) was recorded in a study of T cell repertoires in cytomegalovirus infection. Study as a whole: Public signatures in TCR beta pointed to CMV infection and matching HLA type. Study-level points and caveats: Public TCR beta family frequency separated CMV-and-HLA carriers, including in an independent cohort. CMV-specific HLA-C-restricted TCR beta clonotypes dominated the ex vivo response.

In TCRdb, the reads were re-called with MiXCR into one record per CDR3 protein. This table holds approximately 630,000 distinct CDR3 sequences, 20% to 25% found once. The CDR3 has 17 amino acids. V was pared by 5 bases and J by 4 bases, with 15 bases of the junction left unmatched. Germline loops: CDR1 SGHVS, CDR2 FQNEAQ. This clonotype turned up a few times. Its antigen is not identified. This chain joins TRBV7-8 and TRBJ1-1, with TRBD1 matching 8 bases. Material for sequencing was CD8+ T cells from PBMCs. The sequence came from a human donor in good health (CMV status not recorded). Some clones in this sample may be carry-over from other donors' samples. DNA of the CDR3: TGTGCCAGCAGCCTCCCCGCCGGGATTACAGGGGGCACTGAAGCTTTCTTT. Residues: CASSLPAGITGGTEAFF.